The rows below give T cell receptor beta chains drawn from one sample of a study of CD8+CD57+ T cells in acquired aplastic anemia. TCRdb analysed the reads with MiXCR anew, one entry per CDR3 protein. The sample lists 150,000 to 200,000 distinct CDR3 sequences, less than 65% occurring once. The sequenced material came from sorted CD4+, CD8+, or CD8+CD57+ T cells (not recorded which) from PBMCs. Every receptor here comes from a human donor with aplastic anemia. Each CDR3 is given with its conserved first and last residue. A D gene is named only where the DNA matches it firmly. Size tells how often a clone was seen (once, few, many) or the class of an expanded clone, and some rows leave it out.

abundance: few
v_gene: TRBV5-5
j_gene: TRBJ1-2
d_gene: NA
CDR3nt: TGTGCCAGCAGCCAGGACACTGGCTACACCTTC
CDR3aa: CASSQDTGYTF

abundance: NA
v_gene: TRBV12-5
j_gene: TRBJ2-4
d_gene: NA
CDR3nt: TGTGCTAGTGGTTTGTCCCCCGGGGCCAAAAACATTCAGTACTTC
CDR3aa: CASGLSPGAKNIQYF

abundance: NA
v_gene: TRBV5-1
j_gene: TRBJ2-7
d_gene: NA
CDR3nt: TGCGCCAGCAGCTTCCTCCCTGGCAGGGCAGCCTACGAGCAGTACTTC
CDR3aa: CASSFLPGRAAYEQYF

abundance: many
v_gene: TRBV30
j_gene: TRBJ1-5
d_gene: NA
CDR3nt: TGTGCCTGGACCCTAGGGGGAAACCAGCCCCAGCATTTT
CDR3aa: CAWTLGGNQPQHF

abundance: once
v_gene: TRBV14
j_gene: TRBJ2-1
d_gene: NA
CDR3nt: TGTGCCAGCAGCCAAGATCTCACTACGGAGCAGTTCTTC
CDR3aa: CASSQDLTTEQFF

abundance: NA
v_gene: TRBV10-3
j_gene: TRBJ2-7
d_gene: NA
CDR3nt: TGTGCCATCAGTCAGGGACTCTACGAGCAGTACTTC
CDR3aa: CAISQGLYEQYF

abundance: NA
v_gene: TRBV7-8
j_gene: TRBJ1-5
d_gene: TRBD1
CDR3nt: TGTGCCAGCAGCTTCTTACCGGGACAGGGACATCAGCCCCAGCATTTT
CDR3aa: CASSFLPGQGHQPQHF

abundance: many
v_gene: TRBV25-1
j_gene: TRBJ2-7
d_gene: TRBD1
CDR3nt: TGTGCCAGCAGTGGGCCCTCCGGGACAGACTACGAGCAGTACTTC
CDR3aa: CASSGPSGTDYEQYF

abundance: few
v_gene: TRBV15
j_gene: TRBJ2-7
d_gene: TRBD1
CDR3nt: TGTGCCACGACGGGGACAGGGGGATTCAACGAGCAGTACTTC
CDR3aa: CATTGTGGFNEQYF

abundance: NA
v_gene: TRBV20-1
j_gene: TRBJ1-4
d_gene: NA
CDR3nt: TGCAGCGCTAGAGGAGGCAGGGTGGGGGAAAAACTGTTTTTT
CDR3aa: CSARGGRVGEKLFF

abundance: NA
v_gene: TRBV19
j_gene: TRBJ2-7
d_gene: TRBD1
CDR3nt: TGTGCCAGCAGCGCTTACAGGGGCGAGCAGTACTTC
CDR3aa: CASSAYRGEQYF

abundance: once
v_gene: TRBV9
j_gene: TRBJ2-1
d_gene: TRBD2
CDR3nt: TGTGCCAGCAGCGTTACTAGCGGGAGTTTGGATGAGCAGTTCTTC
CDR3aa: CASSVTSGSLDEQFF

abundance: NA
v_gene: TRBV19
j_gene: TRBJ2-2
d_gene: TRBD1
CDR3nt: TGTGCCAGTAGTTTGGGACAGAACGCCGGGGAGCTGTTTTTT
CDR3aa: CASSLGQNAGELFF

abundance: once
v_gene: TRBV7-8
j_gene: TRBJ2-5
d_gene: NA
CDR3nt: TGTGCCAGCAGCTTTGGGTCCGTCCGGGAGACCCAGTACTTC
CDR3aa: CASSFGSVRETQYF

abundance: many
v_gene: TRBV5-1
j_gene: TRBJ2-3
d_gene: NA
CDR3nt: TGCGCCAGCATAAAAGGGACGTCTAGCACAGATACGCAGTATTTT
CDR3aa: CASIKGTSSTDTQYF

abundance: NA
v_gene: TRBV29-1
j_gene: TRBJ2-5
d_gene: TRBD1
CDR3nt: TGCAGCGGGCGGTCAGGGGGCGCCGAGACCCAGTACTTC
CDR3aa: CSGRSGGAETQYF

abundance: NA
v_gene: TRBV5-1
j_gene: TRBJ2-7
d_gene: TRBD2
CDR3nt: TGCGCCAGCAGCCCTGGACTAGCGGGATTTATCACCCACGAGCAGTACTTC
CDR3aa: CASSPGLAGFITHEQYF

abundance: NA
v_gene: TRBV20-1
j_gene: TRBJ2-2
d_gene: TRBD1
CDR3nt: TGCAGTGCTAGAGATCGGAACCGGGACAGGGGGGACACCGGGGAGCTGTTTTTT
CDR3aa: CSARDRNRDRGDTGELFF

abundance: once
v_gene: TRBV20-1
j_gene: TRBJ2-2
d_gene: NA
CDR3nt: TGCAGTGCCACCGCGGGACAGAGGAGCACCGGGGAGCTGTTTTTT
CDR3aa: CSATAGQRSTGELFF

abundance: once
v_gene: TRBV29-1
j_gene: TRBJ2-7
d_gene: NA
CDR3nt: TGCAGCGTTCTCGCTGTCTCCAGGAGCTCCTACGAGCAGTACTTC
CDR3aa: CSVLAVSRSSYEQYF

abundance: NA
v_gene: TRBV20-1
j_gene: TRBJ2-7
d_gene: TRBD2
CDR3nt: TGCAGTGCCGGACTAGCGGGAGCCTACGAGCAGTACTTC
CDR3aa: CSAGLAGAYEQYF

abundance: NA
v_gene: TRBV19
j_gene: TRBJ1-2
d_gene: TRBD1
CDR3nt: TGTGCCAGTAGGGGGGACAGGACTAGTGGCTACACCTTC
CDR3aa: CASRGDRTSGYTF

abundance: NA
v_gene: TRBV24-1
j_gene: TRBJ1-4
d_gene: NA
CDR3nt: TGTGCCACCAGTGTTAGGGTGTCTAAAGAAAAACTGTTTTTT
CDR3aa: CATSVRVSKEKLFF

abundance: NA
v_gene: TRBV7-2
j_gene: TRBJ2-7
d_gene: TRBD2
CDR3nt: TGTGCCAGCAGCTCGACTAGCGGGAGATACGAGCAGTACTTC
CDR3aa: CASSSTSGRYEQYF

abundance: NA
v_gene: TRBV7-2
j_gene: TRBJ2-7
d_gene: TRBD1
CDR3nt: TGTGCCAGTAGTCCCGGACAGGTAACCTACGAGCAGTACTTC
CDR3aa: CASSPGQVTYEQYF

abundance: many
v_gene: TRBV27
j_gene: TRBJ2-7
d_gene: NA
CDR3nt: TGTGCCAGCAGTTTAAGTGTTTGGGACAAACCCTACGAGCAGTACTTC
CDR3aa: CASSLSVWDKPYEQYF

abundance: many
v_gene: TRBV2
j_gene: TRBJ2-3
d_gene: TRBD2
CDR3nt: TGTGCCAGCAAGAGTAGCGGGGGGCCTGGAGATACGCAGTATTTT
CDR3aa: CASKSSGGPGDTQYF

abundance: NA
v_gene: TRBV19
j_gene: TRBJ2-7
d_gene: NA
CDR3nt: TGTGCCAGTAGTATAGGGACGGTCAGGCGCGAGCAGTACTTC
CDR3aa: CASSIGTVRREQYF

abundance: NA
v_gene: TRBV5-1
j_gene: TRBJ2-1
d_gene: TRBD2
CDR3nt: TGCGCCAGCAGCTTGGAGCCGAGCGGGAGCTATGAGCAGTTCTTC
CDR3aa: CASSLEPSGSYEQFF

abundance: NA
v_gene: TRBV13
j_gene: TRBJ2-1
d_gene: TRBD1
CDR3nt: TGTGCCAGCAGCTTCGAATTCGTCCCGGGACAGATTCCTAGCTCCTACAATGAGCAGTTCTTC
CDR3aa: CASSFEFVPGQIPSSYNEQFF

abundance: few
v_gene: TRBV11-1
j_gene: TRBJ2-3
d_gene: NA
CDR3nt: TGTGCCAGCAGCATAGCCGGGGGAGTGGCAGATACGCAGTATTTT
CDR3aa: CASSIAGGVADTQYF

abundance: NA
v_gene: TRBV5-6
j_gene: TRBJ2-3
d_gene: TRBD2
CDR3nt: TGTGCCAGCAGCTTAGGGACTACCACCGATACGCAGTATTTT
CDR3aa: CASSLGTTTDTQYF

abundance: NA
v_gene: TRBV7-9
j_gene: TRBJ1-2
d_gene: TRBD1
CDR3nt: TGCGCCAGCAGCCAAGATGGGACAGGGACCAACTATGGCTACACCTTC
CDR3aa: CASSQDGTGTNYGYTF

abundance: many
v_gene: TRBV9
j_gene: TRBJ1-2
d_gene: NA
CDR3nt: TGTGCCAGCAGCTTCCGGGTTAACTATGGCTACACCTTC
CDR3aa: CASSFRVNYGYTF

abundance: NA
v_gene: TRBV7-2
j_gene: TRBJ2-7
d_gene: NA
CDR3nt: TGTGCCAGCAGCTTAGCGGCAGGGAAGGAGTACTTC
CDR3aa: CASSLAAGKEYF

abundance: NA
v_gene: TRBV7-3
j_gene: TRBJ1-3
d_gene: NA
CDR3nt: TGTGCCAGCACCGAGAACAGAAACACCATATATTTT
CDR3aa: CASTENRNTIYF

abundance: NA
v_gene: TRBV12-3/TRBV12-4
j_gene: TRBJ1-2
d_gene: NA
CDR3nt: NA
CDR3aa: CASKADREWMGTEAFFGYTF

abundance: NA
v_gene: TRBV24-1
j_gene: TRBJ2-1
d_gene: NA
CDR3nt: TGTGCCACCAGTGCACAGTCCTCCTACAATGAGCAGTTCTTC
CDR3aa: CATSAQSSYNEQFF

abundance: few
v_gene: TRBV15
j_gene: TRBJ2-3
d_gene: NA
CDR3nt: TGTGCCACCAGCACGAGGGGGGGCCCCGCAGATACGCAGTATTTT
CDR3aa: CATSTRGGPADTQYF

abundance: NA
v_gene: TRBV2
j_gene: TRBJ2-7
d_gene: TRBD1
CDR3nt: TGTGCCAGCAGTGAAGGCCGGGACAGGGCTCAGCAGTACTTC
CDR3aa: CASSEGRDRAQQYF